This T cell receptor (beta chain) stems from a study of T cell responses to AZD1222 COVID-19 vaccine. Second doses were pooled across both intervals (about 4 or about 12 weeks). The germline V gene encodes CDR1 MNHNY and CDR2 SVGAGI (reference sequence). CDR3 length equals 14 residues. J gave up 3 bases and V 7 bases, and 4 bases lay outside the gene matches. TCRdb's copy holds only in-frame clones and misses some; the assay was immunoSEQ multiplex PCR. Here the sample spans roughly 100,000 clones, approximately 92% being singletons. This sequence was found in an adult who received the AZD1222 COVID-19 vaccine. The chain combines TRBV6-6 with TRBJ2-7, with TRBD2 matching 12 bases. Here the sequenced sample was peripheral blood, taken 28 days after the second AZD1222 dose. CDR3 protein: CASTMTSGGYEQYF. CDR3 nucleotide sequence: TGTGCCAGCACAATGACTAGCGGGGGCTACGAGCAGTACTTC.